Shown below are 10 T cell receptor beta chains from a single sample sequenced in a study of cytomegalovirus exposure and HLA in healthy donors. A multiplex PCR was run with 60 Vbeta primers and 13 Jbeta primers. Here immunoSEQ multiplex PCR was the method, and the copy in TCRdb shows in-frame clones only, minus some. The sample contains fewer than 120,000 clones, around three quarters of which appear only once. Input material: PBMCs. Receptor source: a young woman in good health and CMV-seronegative.

The chain couples TRBV29-1 to TRBJ1-2; the D gene is possibly TRBD1 (5 bases). The V and J ends lost 3 bases and 7 bases respectively, with 12 bases between them. The CDR3 has 12 amino acids. Germline CDR1 and CDR2: SQVTM and ANQGSEA. The CDR3 nucleotides are TGCAGCGTTGAGCAGGGCTATACTGGCTACACCTTC. This sequence encodes CSVEQGYTGYTF.

This clone was seen a single time. This chain links TRBV6-6 with TRBJ2-1; D remains ambiguous. This CDR3 is 12 amino acids long. The germline V gene encodes CDR1 MNHNY and CDR2 SVGAGI (reference sequence). Between the trimmed V and J ends, which lost 6 bases and 8 bases, there was a span of 11 bases. CDR3 protein: CASSHGWYEQFF. CDR3 coding DNA: TGTGCCAGCAGCCACGGGTGGTATGAGCAGTTCTTC.

The V gene is TRBV7-2, the J gene TRBJ1-4; D possibly corresponds to TRBD1 (5 bases). Deletions cut 5 bases from V and 6 bases from J, with 10 bases between. Per the germline V gene, CDR1 is SGHTA and CDR2 is FQGNSA. CDR3 size: 13 residues. The CDR3: CASSARQYEKLFF. The CDR3 DNA reads TGTGCCAGCAGCGCCCGACAGTATGAAAAACTGTTTTTT.

The chain uses TRBV4-3 and TRBJ2-7; weak D call: TRBD2 (6 bases). Germline V CDR1 and CDR2: LGHNA, YSLEER. This CDR3 is built from 11 residues. V lost 5 bases, J lost 7 bases, and 9 bases lay in between. The DNA of the CDR3 is TGCGCCAGCAGCGGCGGGGAGGAGCAGTACTTC. This sequence encodes CASSGGEEQYF.

J is TRBJ1-1 and V is TRBV4-2, with D possibly matching TRBD1 (5 bases). The CDR3 sequence is 14 residues long. Trimming stripped 4 bases from V and 0 bases from J, with 9 bases between. Germline lookup yields CDR1 LGHNA and CDR2 YNFKEQ. The CDR3 DNA follows: TGTGCCAGCAGCCTCGACAGAGTGAACACTGAAGCTTTCTTT. Amino acid sequence: CASSLDRVNTEAFF.

The chain couples TRBV9 to TRBJ1-3; the match to TRBD1 covers 11 bases. Trimming cost V 5 bases and J 2 bases; bases outside gene matches: 3. Germline CDR1 is SGDLS and CDR2 is YYNGEE. CDR3 length: 15 residues. Here the CDR3 DNA reads TGTGCCAGCAGACTGGGACAGGGGGCTGGAAACACCATATATTTT. Translating it yields CASRLGQGAGNTIYF.

V and J are TRBV4-2 and TRBJ2-1, with TRBD2 as a possible D gene (5 bases). This CDR3 is 15 amino acids long. Trimming shortened V by 3 bases and J by 1 base, and 10 bases separated the two germline ends. CDR1 and CDR2 (germline): LGHNA, YNFKEQ. The CDR3 bases are TGTGCCAGCAGCCAGCAGGAGGCGTCCTACAATGAGCAGTTCTTC. This gives the protein CASSQQEASYNEQFF.

The CDR3 DNA follows: TGTGCCAGCAGTCACGGGACAGGGTCTTATCAGCCCCAGCATTTT. Encoded protein: CASSHGTGSYQPQHF. The V call is TRBV6-6, the J call TRBJ1-5; 9 bases are a match to TRBD1. The CDR3 contains 15 residues. Trimming took 5 bases from V and 5 from J; bases not matched to a gene: 7. The V gene's germline CDR1 is MNHNY and CDR2 SVGAGI (reference sequence).

The V gene is TRBV28, the J gene TRBJ2-1; 8 nucleotides align to TRBD1. This CDR3 comprises 15 residues. The trim removed 5 bases at V and 3 bases at J, leaving 6 bases unmatched. Germline CDR1 MDHEN, CDR2 SYDVKM. The CDR3 DNA sequence: TGTGCCAGCAGTAAAACCGGGACAGGCTACAATGAGCAGTTCTTC. Protein sequence: CASSKTGTGYNEQFF.

The rearrangement joins TRBV6-6 to TRBJ1-1, with TRBD1 as a possible D gene (5 bases). The CDR3 spans 15 residues. The V end was cut by 1 base, the J end by 4 bases, with 13 bases between. From germline, CDR1 is MNHNY and CDR2 SVGAGI (reference sequence). The CDR3 sequence is CASSYWGEVGTEAFF. CDR3 nucleotide sequence: TGTGCCAGCAGTTACTGGGGGGAGGTAGGCACTGAAGCTTTCTTT.